This T cell receptor (beta chain) appears in the sequencing data of a study of identical twins (dated by TCRdb to the mid-2010s). Regarding the research as a whole: TCR alpha and beta repertoires from monozygotic twins, unrelated adults of various ages and cord blood were deep-sequenced to test whether fetal clonotypes persist. Replicate twin experiments were performed at different times using different library preparation protocols to rule out contamination.

Every donor was a healthy Caucasian. Three pairs of female monozygotic twins, all aged roughly 18 to 29 years, made up the twin cohort. CD4+ and CD8+ T cell populations were isolated with positive isolation kits from Invitrogen. The CDR3 covers 14 residues, taking in both the cysteine and the phenylalanine. Solely the CDR3 DNA is kept, with 42 bases framed from the first base. Trimming at the junction amounts to 3 bases on V and 4 bases on J, and the germline ends lie 12 bases apart. Study-wide findings and limitations: Invariant T cells such as MAIT and iNKT could partly confound zero-insertion analyses, although diverse VJ usage argued against such confounding for most clonotypes. In monozygotic twins, out-of-frame TCR alpha sharing was systematically underestimated by recombination models, although the models agreed with sharing between unrelated individuals. Out-of-frame TCR alpha sequences shared between twins showed an excess of low generation-probability sequences compared with coincidental sharing between unrelated individuals. Conclusions relied on cross-sectional statistical analysis, since the same donors could not be followed over many years. Excess twin sharing in beta out-of-frame sequences was weaker because fewer shared sequences lowered the signal-to-noise ratio. Abundant cord blood beta clonotypes carried fewer insertions; young adult naive repertoires showed a weaker similar trend, while memory repertoires showed none.

The library relied on 5' RACE. The sample was run on an Illumina HiSeq 2000. Template switching introduced a universal primer binding site; the final cDNA contained a unique molecular identifier, enabling accurate counting of TCR cDNA molecules. Specific primers in the conserved constant-segment region were used to synthesize first-strand cDNA for TCR alpha and beta chains. Each cDNA library was double barcoded, with a SMART-Mk sample barcode plus Illumina barcodes, to control for contamination. TruSeq adapter sequences and Illumina sample barcodes were added in two successive PCR steps. The TCR alpha and beta cDNA libraries were sequenced on the Illumina HiSeq platform using custom primers. In the paper's pipeline: Raw reads were processed with MiGEC to extract unique molecular identifiers, and MiXCR was used to determine CDR3 positions. For each individual, recombination models were inferred using an EM algorithm with the repgenHMM and IGoR tools. The tcR package in R was used for shared clonotype analysis, with sharing normalized by the product of cloneset sizes. Out-of-frame nonproductive sequences were analyzed to study raw recombination free of thymic and clonal selection effects. In TCRdb, the public reads were trimmed at Q25 with fastp and aligned with MiXCR, with productive beta chains retained. Every distinct CDR3 protein forms one entry, paired with its most common genes and DNA. The V and J calls and clone size are TCRdb's, not the authors'. Recorded for this sample are around 510,000 distinct CDR3 sequences; approximately 14% of them occurred a single time. Jointly, the top ten make up 0.8% to 1% of the sample.

This clonotype was seen a few times. Its antigen is currently not known. No clone much larger than this one lies a single base away; base qualities are absent. These records were also assigned to another study, of yellow fever vaccine responses in identical twins. The second study's authors report: The authors reported that the T cell response to vaccination in identical twins appeared partly convergent and partly personalized. The study precisely tracked vaccine-responding T cell clones in identical twins.

This TCR came from a young woman in good health. Recombination connected TRBV12-3 or TRBV12-4 to TRBJ1-1; the D gene is perhaps TRBD1, from 5 matching bases. The material sequenced was CD4+ T cells sorted from blood. The DNA sequence is as follows: TGTGCCAGCAGTTTGACAGTGGGCTTCACTGAAGCTTTCTTT. Its product reads: CASSLTVGFTEAFF.